This is a list of T cell receptor beta chains from one sample in a study of cytomegalovirus exposure and HLA in healthy donors. TCRdb keeps only in-frame clones here, not all; method: immunoSEQ multiplex PCR. The sample has some 130,000 clones; over 60% are singletons. The material sequenced was PBMCs. The receptors here all came from a male donor in good health and CMV-seropositive. CDR3s include the opening cysteine and the closing phenylalanine or tryptophan. A D gene is named only where the DNA matches it firmly. The listing skips clone size in some rows; elsewhere it reads once, few, many or a size class.

. . TRBJ1-1 TRBV11-1 TGTGCCAGCAGCTTAGGCCGGACTGAAGCTTTCTTT CASSLGRTEAFF
. . TRBJ2-2 TRBV7-9 TGTGCCAGCAGCTTAGCGAACAGGTGGAAGCTGTTTTTT CASSLANRWKLFF
. . TRBJ2-1 TRBV18 TGTGCCAGCTCACCAGGTATGGCGGTTCGATCCTACAATGAGCAGTTCTTC CASSPGMAVRSYNEQFF
once . TRBJ1-1 TRBV6-6 TGTGCCAGCAGTCCCATACGGGTACAAGCTTTCTTT CASSPIRVQAFF
. . TRBJ1-1 TRBV18 TGTGCCAGCTCACCACGGGGGCAGGTCACTGAAGCTTTCTTT CASSPRGQVTEAFF
. . TRBJ1-4 TRBV7-8 TGTGCCAGCAGCCCCGACAGGAAAAATGAAAAACTGTTTTTT CASSPDRKNEKLFF
. TRBD2 TRBJ2-1 TRBV27 TGTGCCAGCGTCTCCCTTTCCGCCCTACTAGCGGGAGATGTCGATGAGCAGTTCTTC CASVSLSALLAGDVDEQFF
. TRBD1 TRBJ2-4 TRBV5-6 TGTGCCAGCAGCACGGACAGGGGGCGAGACATTCAGTACTTC CASSTDRGRDIQYF
. TRBD2 TRBJ2-5 TRBV5-1 TGCGCCAGCAGCTTGAGCGGGGGACCCCAAGAGACCCAGTACTTC CASSLSGGPQETQYF
few TRBD1 TRBJ1-1 TRBV6-5 TGTGCCAGCAGAACAGGGGTGAACACTGAAGCTTTCTTT CASRTGVNTEAFF
. . TRBJ1-1 TRBV10-3 TGTGCCATCAGTGACAGTATGAACACTGAAGCTTTCTTT CAISDSMNTEAFF
. TRBD1 TRBJ2-7 TRBV18 TGTGCCAGCTCACCACCATCGGGACAGACCTACGAGCAGTACTTC CASSPPSGQTYEQYF
. TRBD1 TRBJ2-3 TRBV15 TGTGCCACCAGCAGTATGAACTCCGGGACAGGGACAGATACGCAGTATTTT CATSSMNSGTGTDTQYF
few TRBD2 TRBJ2-2 TRBV5-4 TGTGCCAGCAGCTCGGGACTAGCGGGGACCACCGGGGAGCTGTTTTTT CASSSGLAGTTGELFF
. TRBD1 TRBJ1-2 TRBV7-2 TGTGCCAGCAGCGGAAGACAGGGTTCCTATGGCTACACCTTC CASSGRQGSYGYTF
. . TRBJ1-3 TRBV28 TGTGCCAGCAGTCAGGACATCAGCTCTGGAAACACCATATATTTT CASSQDISSGNTIYF
. TRBD1 TRBJ2-5 TRBV10-3 TGTGCCATCAGTGAAGGGACAGAAACTCGGGGGACCCAGTACTTC CAISEGTETRGTQYF
. . TRBJ1-6 TRBV7-8 TGTGCCAGCAGCTTAGCCGGGAGGAGGACAGAAAGGGCTTCACCCCTCCACTTT CASSLAGRRTERASPLHF
. . TRBJ1-5 TRBV27 TGTGCCAGCAGTTTATCTGCGGCCGGGAATCAGCCCCAGCATTTT CASSLSAAGNQPQHF
. . TRBJ1-3 TRBV6-1 TGTGCCAGTCAGTTCTCTGGAAACACCATATATTTT CASQFSGNTIYF
few . TRBJ2-7 TRBV27 TGTGCCAGCAGTTTGCGCCTCCCGACCTACGAGCAGTACTTC CASSLRLPTYEQYF
. . TRBJ2-7 TRBV5-1 TGCGCCAGCGGGGGCCCAAATGCCGAGCAGTACTTC CASGGPNAEQYF
. . TRBJ2-7 TRBV6-1 TGTGCCAGCAGAAGACGACAGGACCACTACGAGCAGTACTTC CASRRRQDHYEQYF
few TRBD2 TRBJ2-1 TRBV28 TGTGCCAGCAGTTTAGCGGGAGGGGGTAATGAGCAGTTCTTC CASSLAGGGNEQFF
. . TRBJ1-2 TRBV6-1 TGTGCCAGCAGTGATAGGGGCCGAGGCTACACCTTC CASSDRGRGYTF
. TRBD1 TRBJ2-3 TRBV9 TGTGCCAGCAGCGTTTGGCGAGGGGGCGGAGATACGCAGTATTTT CASSVWRGGGDTQYF
few TRBD1 TRBJ2-1 TRBV11-1 TGTGCCAGCAGCTTCCCTAGACAGGGGATTACCCACAATGAGCAGTTCTTC CASSFPRQGITHNEQFF
. TRBD2 TRBJ2-5 TRBV15 TGTGCCACCAGCAGAGATGGGGGGGGAGAGACCCAGTACTTC CATSRDGGGETQYF
. . TRBJ2-6 TRBV10-1 TGCGCCAGCGTACATTCTGGGGCCAACGGCCTGACTTTC CASVHSGANGLTF
. . TRBJ2-5 TRBV5-1 TGCGCCAGCAGCTTGGCGCAGGGAGGACAAGAGACCCAGTACTTC CASSLAQGGQETQYF
. TRBD2 TRBJ2-1 TRBV9 TGTGCCAGCAGCGGTAGGGGACTAGCACCCCATGAGCAGTTCTTC CASSGRGLAPHEQFF
. . TRBJ1-1 TRBV9 TGTGCCAGCAGCGTAGAGAAAGGGGGAAACACTGAAGCTTTCTTT CASSVEKGGNTEAFF
. . TRBJ1-6 TRBV27 TGTGCCAGCAGTTTCCTCCGGCAGGAAGGGGTATCACCCCTCCACTTT CASSFLRQEGVSPLHF
few TRBD1 TRBJ1-6 TRBV6-1 TGTGCCAGCAGTGACGGCTCAAGGACAGGGTGGTACGGGTCACCCCTCCACTTT CASSDGSRTGWYGSPLHF
. . TRBJ1-2 TRBV27 TGTGCCAGCAGCCCGCCGCGGGGCTACTATGGCTACACCTTC CASSPPRGYYGYTF
. TRBD1 TRBJ2-5 TRBV28 TGTGCCAGCAGTGTGACAGGGTTTGCGGAGACCCAGTACTTC CASSVTGFAETQYF
. . TRBJ1-5 TRBV2 TGTGCCAGCAGTGATTCCGGCTCGAGGAATCAGCCCCAGCATTTT CASSDSGSRNQPQHF
. TRBD1 TRBJ2-7 TRBV14 TGTGCCAGCAGTCGCCGGGACAGGTCCTCCTACGAGCAGTACTTC CASSRRDRSSYEQYF